A single sample is the source of the 27 T cell receptor beta chains below, sequenced in a study of CD8 T cells in ankylosing spondylitis. TCRdb used MiXCR to reprocess the 5' RACE reads, holding one entry per CDR3 protein. The table includes 250,000 to 400,000 distinct CDR3 sequences, 11% detected once. Sequencing input: blood, either unsorted or a sorted T cell fraction (not recorded which). These receptors came from a female donor with ankylosing spondylitis or in good health (not recorded which).

This clonotype was seen at least ten times. This rearrangement joins TRBV5-1 to TRBJ2-3; D may match TRBD1 or TRBD2 (6 bases each). V lost 0 bases, J lost 1 base, and 12 bases lay in between. Per the germline V gene, CDR1 is SGHRS and CDR2 is YFSETQ. This CDR3 has 16 residues. CDR3 DNA sequence: TGCGCCAGCAGCTTGGCCACGGGGGCGCGCACAGATACGCAGTATTTT. Protein sequence: CASSLATGARTDTQYF.

CDR3 sequence reads: CASSQPGAGAQHF. The CDR3 coding sequence is TGTGCCAGTAGTCAGCCGGGGGCTGGGGCCCAGCATTTT. The chain uses TRBV19 and TRBJ1-5, with D tentatively TRBD1 (6 bases). Germline assignment: CDR1 LNHDA and CDR2 SQIVND (reference sequence). The CDR3 totals 13 residues. The ends were cut back, 5 bases at V and 11 bases at J, with 16 bases in the middle. Based on the CDR3 plus reference TRBV19 and TRBJ1-5, the full variable domain is DGGITQSPKYLFRKEGQNVTLSCEQNLNHDAMYWYRQDPGQGLRLIYYSQIVNDFQKGDIAEGYSVSREKKESFPLTVTSAQKNPTAFYLCASSQPGAGAQHFGDGTRLSIL.

The sample holds one count of this clonotype. The chain employs TRBV5-1 and TRBJ1-4; possibly TRBD1 for D (5 bases). Trimming pared 4 bases from V and 0 bases from J, leaving 19 bases between. The CDR3 extends over 18 amino acids. Looked up from germline, CDR1 is SGHRS and CDR2 is YFSETQ. CDR3 in amino acids: CASSLAEQALATNEKLFF. The CDR3 DNA reads TGCGCCAGCAGCCTTGCTGAACAGGCCCTTGCAACTAATGAAAAACTGTTTTTT. The complete variable domain, with remaining parts taken from reference TRBV5-1 and TRBJ1-4, reads KAGVTQTPRYLIKTRGQQVTLSCSPISGHRSVSWYQQTPGQGLQFLFEYFSETQRNKGNFPGRFSGRQFSNSRSEMNVSTLELGDSALYLCASSLAEQALATNEKLFFGSGTQLSVL.

This clonotype came up many times. The CDR3 protein is CASRQGGQLAGGENNEQFF. The DNA for the CDR3 is TGCGCCAGCAGGCAAGGTGGCCAGCTAGCGGGGGGGGAAAACAATGAGCAGTTCTTC. This chain uses TRBV5-1 with TRBJ2-1; TRBD2 matches at 12 bases. The junction had 17 bases not matched to a gene; V was cut back by 5 bases and J by 5 bases. The CDR3 contains 19 residues. The germline V gene has CDR1 SGHRS and CDR2 YFSETQ.

This chain joins TRBV29-1 and TRBJ2-3; D remains ambiguous. The germline V gene has CDR1 SQVTM and CDR2 ANQGSEA. With 1 base removed from V and 6 bases from J, the gap between germline ends came to 5 bases. This CDR3 comprises 11 residues. CDR3 nucleotides: TGCAGCGTTGAAGGAGTGGATACGCAGTATTTT. Its protein product is CSVEGVDTQYF.

Ten or more counts support this clonotype. The DNA for the CDR3 is TGCGCCAGCAGCTTGGTATTTGGGGTCAGCTCCTACGAGCAGTACTTC. It yields the protein CASSLVFGVSSYEQYF. The rearrangement joins TRBV5-1 to TRBJ2-7; D uncertain. CDR3 length equals 16 residues. Germline V lookup: CDR1 SGHRS, CDR2 YFSETQ. V gave up 0 bases and J gave up 0 bases, with 13 bases separating them.

This clonotype showed up many times. The chain employs TRBV5-1 and TRBJ2-7; TRBD2 is a possible D gene (5 bases). Germline V gene sequence: CDR1 SGHRS, CDR2 YFSETQ. The ends were cut back, 5 bases at V and 4 bases at J, with 13 bases in the middle. This CDR3 is 13 amino acids long. As DNA, the CDR3 is TGCGCCAGCAGGTCGGACTGGGGTTACGAGCAGTACTTC. Protein sequence: CASRSDWGYEQYF.

This clonotype was observed a few times. DNA for the CDR3: TGTGCCAGCAGCTTATATGGGGCCAACGTCCTGACTTTC. Protein: CASSLYGANVLTF. This sequence joins TRBV7-2 and TRBJ2-6; unclear D gene. The length of the CDR3 is 13 residues. The ends were cut back, 2 bases at V and 3 bases at J, with 2 bases in the middle. Germline V gene sequence: CDR1 SGHTA, CDR2 FQGNSA.

The sample holds a few counts of this clonotype. The rearrangement joins TRBV10-3 to TRBJ1-1; D may be TRBD1 (6 bases). V lost 0 bases and J lost 7, with 12 bases in between. Germline lookup yields CDR1 ENHRY and CDR2 SYGVKD. The CDR3 has 14 amino acids. The CDR3 here is CAISESGGANEAFF. In DNA form, the CDR3 reads TGTGCCATCAGTGAGTCCGGGGGCGCGAATGAAGCTTTCTTT.

This clonotype was seen many times. The gene calls are TRBV2 and TRBJ2-7; D remains ambiguous. CDR1 and CDR2 from the germline V gene are SNHLY and FYNNEI. The CDR3 is made up of 14 amino acids. Trimming stripped 6 bases from V and 5 bases from J, with 17 bases between. CDR3 nucleotides: TGTGCCAGCAGGCCTAGGGCCAGGATGAACGAGCAGTACTTC. Protein: CASRPRARMNEQYF.

This clonotype was counted at least ten times. The chain employs TRBV7-2 and TRBJ2-3, with D unclear. The ends were cut back, 4 bases at V and 5 bases at J, with 10 bases in the middle. Germline CDR1 is SGHTA and CDR2 is FQGNSA. The CDR3 covers 13 residues. The CDR3 DNA follows: TGTGCCAGCAGCTCCTCGACGGGAGATACGCAGTATTTT. It specifies CASSSSTGDTQYF.

This clonotype was observed many times. V gene TRBV28 combines with J gene TRBJ2-7, with 9 positions matching TRBD2. Germline lookup yields CDR1 MDHEN and CDR2 SYDVKM. This CDR3 spans 16 amino acids. The ends lost 3 bases at V and 2 bases at J; junction bases unmatched: 8. The chain's CDR3 is CASSLAGLAGTYEQYF. The CDR3 coding sequence is TGTGCCAGCAGTTTGGCGGGCCTAGCGGGAACCTACGAGCAGTACTTC. The full variable domain, with the rest looked up from reference TRBV28 and TRBJ2-7, is DVKVTQSSRYLVKRTGEKVFLECVQDMDHENMFWYRQDPGLGLRLIYFSYDVKMKEKGDIPEGYSVSREKKERFSLILESASTNQTSMYLCASSLAGLAGTYEQYFGPGTRLTVT.

This clonotype was counted at least ten times. The rearrangement joins TRBV29-1 to TRBJ2-2; 10 bases align to TRBD1. Germline V gives CDR1 SQVTM, CDR2 ANQGSEA. The CDR3 loop spans 15 amino acids. The ends lost 5 bases at V and 0 bases at J; junction bases unmatched: 3. The CDR3 DNA reads TGCAGCGTTCGGGACAGGGGCGCGAACACCGGGGAGCTGTTTTTT. Its protein product is CSVRDRGANTGELFF.

This clonotype was picked up many times. This chain uses TRBV20-1 with TRBJ2-5, with D perhaps TRBD1 (5 bases). V was clipped by 7 bases and J by 0 bases, with 9 bases between them. Germline assignment: CDR1 DFQATT and CDR2 SNEGSKA (reference sequence). CDR3 length: 12 amino acids. CDR3 in amino acids: CSVPGYQETQYF. The CDR3 DNA sequence: TGCAGTGTGCCAGGGTACCAAGAGACCCAGTACTTC.

This clonotype was detected only a few times. The chain has TRBV6-5 and TRBJ1-2; a weak D match, TRBD1 (5 bases). The CDR3 consists of 15 residues. Deletions cut 2 bases from V and 8 bases from J, with 18 bases between. Germline V gene sequence: CDR1 MNHEY, CDR2 SVGAGI. The DNA of the CDR3 is TGTGCCAGCAGTTACCCAGAAGCTGGGCGGGGCGGCTACACCTTC. Translation gives CASSYPEAGRGGYTF.

With regard to this clonotype: A much larger clone differs by one base, so this may be a read error. V and J are TRBV4-3 and TRBJ2-3; no definite D call. Deletions cut 0 bases from V and 3 bases from J, with 7 bases between. Germline CDR1 reads LGHNA; CDR2 reads YSLEER. CDR3 length: 14 amino acids. DNA for the CDR3: TGCGCCAGCAGCCAAGAGTGCCCGACAGATACGCAGTATTTT. Encoded protein: CASSQECPTDTQYF.

This clonotype appeared many times. The chain carries TRBV20-1 and TRBJ1-2, with D uncertain. There are 12 residues in the CDR3. Germline V gene lookup returns CDR1 DFQATT and CDR2 SNEGSKA (reference sequence). V lost 0 bases to trimming and J lost 3 bases, with 5 bases between them. The CDR3 is CSAREDHYGYTF. CDR3 DNA: TGCAGTGCTAGAGAGGACCACTATGGCTACACCTTC.

The table lists this clonotype with a few counts. The chain carries TRBV27 and TRBJ2-1, with TRBD2 identical over 12 bases. Per germline, CDR1 MNHEY and CDR2 SMNVEV (reference sequence). J was trimmed by 4 bases and V by 0 bases; bases with no gene match: 13. The CDR3 loop spans 20 amino acids. The CDR3 protein is CASSLSRLAGGMRDYNEQFF. In DNA, the CDR3 is TGTGCCAGCAGTTTATCGCGTCTAGCGGGAGGGATGAGGGATTACAATGAGCAGTTCTTC.

V and J are TRBV20-1 and TRBJ2-5; D perhaps matches TRBD1 (7 bases). This CDR3 has 12 amino acids. Germline CDR1 DFQATT, CDR2 SNEGSKA (reference sequence). V was cut by 7 bases and J by 3 bases, with 12 bases left in between. CDR3 coding DNA: TGCAGTGGGAGGGGGCTTAAAGAGACCCAGTACTTC. Protein: CSGRGLKETQYF.

Details on this clonotype: This may be a read error: a much more frequent sequence differs by one nucleotide. CDR3 sequence reads: CSAAHKPGVQYF. DNA of the CDR3: TGCAGCGCTGCCCACAAACCGGGGGTGCAGTACTTC. The chain links TRBV29-1 to TRBJ2-7; TRBD2 might be the D (6 bases). Deletions cut 7 bases from V and 9 bases from J, with 19 bases between. The CDR3 loop spans 12 amino acids. Germline CDR1 is SQVTM and CDR2 is ANQGSEA.

This clonotype was seen just once. This chain links TRBV30 with TRBJ2-1; no clear D gene. V dropped 3 bases and J dropped 0 bases, with 12 bases sitting between them. In germline, CDR1 is GTSNPN, CDR2 SVGIG (reference sequence). There are 15 residues in the CDR3. The CDR3 sequence is CAWRELYGSYNEQFF. The DNA of the CDR3 is TGTGCCTGGAGGGAACTCTATGGCTCCTACAATGAGCAGTTCTTC. Variable domain in full (rest from reference TRBV30 and TRBJ2-1): SQTIHQWPATLVQPVGSPLSLECTVEGTSNPNLYWYRQAAGRGLQLLFYSVGIGQISSEVPQNLSASRPQDRQFILSSKKLLLSDSGFYLCAWRELYGSYNEQFFGPGTRLTVL.

This clonotype was seen a handful of times. The chain has TRBV20-1 and TRBJ2-1; TRBD2 aligns across 7 bases. With 1 base clipped from V and 6 bases from J, the junction kept 24 bases outside the gene matches. In germline, CDR1 is DFQATT, CDR2 SNEGSKA (reference sequence). The CDR3 consists of 20 residues. The CDR3 region is CSARGALQTLSGPDGNEQFF. In DNA form, the CDR3 reads TGCAGTGCTAGAGGGGCTCTTCAGACCCTTAGCGGGCCTGACGGCAATGAGCAGTTCTTC.

This clonotype was recorded at least ten times. The J gene is TRBJ1-2, the V gene TRBV29-1, with D perhaps matching TRBD1 (5 bases). V lost 7 bases and J 8 bases, leaving 17 bases between the germline ends. Per germline, CDR1 SQVTM and CDR2 ANQGSEA. The CDR3 extends over 12 amino acids. This chain's CDR3 is CSADKGERGYTF. The CDR3 DNA is TGCAGCGCGGACAAGGGAGAAAGAGGCTACACCTTC.

This clonotype was counted a few times. This chain connects TRBV6-5 to TRBJ2-2; tentative D call: TRBD1 (6 bases). The CDR3 length is 12 residues. The V end was cut by 5 bases, the J end by 9 bases, with 10 bases between. From germline, CDR1 is MNHEY and CDR2 SVGAGI. CDR3 region: CASSTGFRELFF. The DNA for the CDR3 is TGTGCCAGCAGTACAGGGTTCAGGGAGCTGTTTTTT.

The J gene is TRBJ2-5, the V gene TRBV20-1, with 11 bases aligning to TRBD2. The CDR3 length is 15 residues. Germline V gene lookup returns CDR1 DFQATT and CDR2 SNEGSKA (reference sequence). Trimming removed 6 bases from V and 1 base from J; junction bases left unmatched: 7. CDR3 nucleotides: TGCAGTGCCCCAAGACTAGCGGGAAGCCAAGAGACCCAGTACTTC. Amino acid sequence: CSAPRLAGSQETQYF.

In regard to this clonotype: A read error is possible here, since a much larger clone lies one base away. This rearrangement joins TRBV12-3 or TRBV12-4 to TRBJ1-1; D is unclear. V shed 1 base and J shed 4 bases, with 10 bases lying between them. This CDR3 is 14 amino acids long. The CDR3 nucleotides are TGTGCCAGCAGTTTAGTGGTCCGGGGCACTGAAGCTTTCTTT. Translated: CASSLVVRGTEAFF.

This clonotype was found many times. Here the CDR3 reads CSAGPIRGGETQYF. For the CDR3, the DNA is TGCAGTGCGGGGCCCATCAGGGGGGGAGAGACCCAGTACTTC. The genes are TRBV20-1 and TRBJ2-5; either TRBD1 or TRBD2 may supply D (7 bases each). The CDR3 is made up of 14 amino acids. Trimming took 6 bases from V and 4 from J, leaving 18 bases between them. Germline values: CDR1 DFQATT, CDR2 SNEGSKA (reference sequence).